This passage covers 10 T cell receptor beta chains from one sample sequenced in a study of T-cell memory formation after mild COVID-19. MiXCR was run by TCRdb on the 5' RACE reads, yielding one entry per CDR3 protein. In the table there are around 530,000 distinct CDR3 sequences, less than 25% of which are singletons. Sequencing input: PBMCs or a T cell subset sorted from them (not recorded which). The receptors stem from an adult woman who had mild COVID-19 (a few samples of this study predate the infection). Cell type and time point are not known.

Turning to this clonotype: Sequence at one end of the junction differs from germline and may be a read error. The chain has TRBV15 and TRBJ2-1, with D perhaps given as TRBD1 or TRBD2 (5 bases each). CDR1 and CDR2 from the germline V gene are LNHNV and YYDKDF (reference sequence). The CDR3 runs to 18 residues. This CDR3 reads CATSGWGSRRIEYTEQFF. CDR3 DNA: TGTGCCACCAGCGGATGGGGGTCGCGGCGTATTGAATACACTGAGCAGTTCTTC. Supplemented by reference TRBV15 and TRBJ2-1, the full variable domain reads DAMVIQNPRYQVTQFGKPVTLSCSQTLNHNVMYWYQQKSSQAPKLLFHYYDKDFNNEADTPDNFQSRRPNTSFCFLDIRSPGLGDTAMYLCATSGWGSRRIEYTEQFFGPGTRLTVL.

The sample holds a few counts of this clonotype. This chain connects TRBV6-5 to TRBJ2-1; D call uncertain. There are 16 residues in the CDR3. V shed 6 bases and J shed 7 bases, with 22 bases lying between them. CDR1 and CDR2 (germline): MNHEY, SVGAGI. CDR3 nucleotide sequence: TGTGCCAGCAGCCTGCTCCCAGCTATTATGTTGAATGAGCAGTTCTTC. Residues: CASSLLPAIMLNEQFF.

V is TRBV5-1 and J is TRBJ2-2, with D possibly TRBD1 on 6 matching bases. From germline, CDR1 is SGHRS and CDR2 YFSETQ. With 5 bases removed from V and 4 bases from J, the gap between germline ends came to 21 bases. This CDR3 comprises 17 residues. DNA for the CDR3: TGCGCCAGCAGAGGGTCACTGAACAGGGAAGTCACCGGGGAGCTGTTTTTT. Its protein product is CASRGSLNREVTGELFF.

The CDR3 sequence: CASSYSRLAGGPDTQYF. The DNA for the CDR3 is TGTGCCAGCAGTTACTCAAGACTAGCGGGGGGGCCAGATACGCAGTATTTT. This chain connects TRBV6-5 to TRBJ2-3, with 14 bases that match TRBD2. The CDR3 runs 17 residues. V lost 0 bases, J lost 4 bases, and 3 bases stayed unmatched. Germline V gives CDR1 MNHEY, CDR2 SVGAGI.

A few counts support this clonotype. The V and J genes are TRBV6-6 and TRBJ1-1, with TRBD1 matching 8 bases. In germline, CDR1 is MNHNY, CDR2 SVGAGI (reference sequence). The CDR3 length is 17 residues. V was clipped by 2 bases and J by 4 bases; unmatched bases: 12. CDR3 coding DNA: TGTGCCAGCAGTTACACGGGGCAGGGGGCGGTTGGCACTGAAGCTTTCTTT. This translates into CASSYTGQGAVGTEAFF.

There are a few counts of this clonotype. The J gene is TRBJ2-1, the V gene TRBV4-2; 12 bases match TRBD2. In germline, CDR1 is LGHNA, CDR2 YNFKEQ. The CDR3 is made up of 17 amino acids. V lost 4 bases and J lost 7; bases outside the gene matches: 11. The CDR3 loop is CASSPSRLAGGLNEQFF. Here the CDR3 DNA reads TGTGCCAGCAGCCCGTCCCGGCTAGCGGGAGGGTTGAATGAGCAGTTCTTC.

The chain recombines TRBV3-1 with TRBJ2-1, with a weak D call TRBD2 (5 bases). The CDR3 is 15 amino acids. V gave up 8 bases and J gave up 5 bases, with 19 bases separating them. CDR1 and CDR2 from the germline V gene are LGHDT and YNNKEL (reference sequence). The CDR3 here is CASGFGRGPDNEQFF. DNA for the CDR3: TGTGCCAGCGGATTTGGGAGAGGGCCCGACAATGAGCAGTTCTTC.

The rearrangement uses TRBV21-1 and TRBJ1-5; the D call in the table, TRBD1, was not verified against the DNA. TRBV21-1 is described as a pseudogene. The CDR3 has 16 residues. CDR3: CASSPRTRDRGQPQHF. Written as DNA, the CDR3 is TGTGCCAGCAGCCCGAGAACCCGGGACAGGGGTCAGCCCCAGCATTTT.

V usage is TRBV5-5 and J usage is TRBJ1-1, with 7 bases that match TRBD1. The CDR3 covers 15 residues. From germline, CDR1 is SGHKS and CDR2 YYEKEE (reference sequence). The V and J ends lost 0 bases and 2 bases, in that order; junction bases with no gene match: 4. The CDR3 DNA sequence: TGTGCCAGCAGCTTGGTGGGACAGAAAAACACTGAAGCTTTCTTT. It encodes CASSLVGQKNTEAFF.

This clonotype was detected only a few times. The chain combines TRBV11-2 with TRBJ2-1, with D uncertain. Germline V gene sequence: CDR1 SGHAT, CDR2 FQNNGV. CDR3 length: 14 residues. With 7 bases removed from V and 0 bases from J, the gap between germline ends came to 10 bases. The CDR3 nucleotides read TGTGCCAGCACAGATATGCGCTCCTACAATGAGCAGTTCTTC. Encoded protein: CASTDMRSYNEQFF.